Sequencing of this T cell receptor beta chain was carried out in a study of early T cells in non-severe SARS-CoV-2 infection. As part of library construction, unique molecular identifiers were attached to individual cDNA molecules. TCRdb recomputed calls from the 5' RACE reads with MiXCR, one row per CDR3 protein. The table shows around 57,000 distinct CDR3 sequences, with around 10% occurring only once. Per the germline V gene, CDR1 is SGHRS and CDR2 is YFSETQ. The CDR3 spans 15 residues. V shed 3 bases and J 8 bases; nucleotides not matched to a gene: 6. The sequence was obtained from an adult who was a healthcare worker with PCR-confirmed SARS-CoV-2 infection or an uninfected control (not recorded which). This chain joins TRBV5-1 and TRBJ2-1; 12 bases align to TRBD1. The source material was whole blood. Here the CDR3 DNA reads TGCGCCAGCAGCTCCGGGACAGGGGGCTTCGATGAGCAGTTCTTC. It translates to CASSSGTGGFDEQFF.